The clone carrying this TCR beta chain was observed many times. Its antigen is unknown. The germline V gene encodes CDR1 GTSNPN and CDR2 SVGIG (reference sequence). The ends were cut back, 3 bases at V and 7 bases at J, with 13 bases in the middle. The CDR3 length is 13 residues. Library construction for TCR beta used iRepertoire HTBI primers and Arm-PCR of CDR3 regions. A single record per CDR3 protein comes from TCRdb applying MiXCR to the multiplex PCR reads. This table holds around 500,000 distinct CDR3 sequences, around 20% found once. This entry belongs to a study of regulatory T cells in long-lasting Graves disease. Study-wide points: Clonotypes that were public and shared totalled 2,500 to 3,500 in persistent patients versus over 800 in new patients.

Time point: persistent/refractory GD, antithyroid drugs over 5 years with positive TRAb. The TCR library used RNA extracted from PBMCs. The input for sequencing was peripheral blood mononuclear cells (PBMCs), taken when the disease was refractory, from a patient treated with antithyroid drugs. This receptor was taken from a female donor with Graves disease. V is TRBV30 and J is TRBJ1-5, with D maybe TRBD1 (6 bases). The CDR3 reads CAWSKTGKQPQHF. In nucleotides, the CDR3 is TGTGCCTGGAGCAAAACAGGGAAGCAGCCCCAGCATTTT.